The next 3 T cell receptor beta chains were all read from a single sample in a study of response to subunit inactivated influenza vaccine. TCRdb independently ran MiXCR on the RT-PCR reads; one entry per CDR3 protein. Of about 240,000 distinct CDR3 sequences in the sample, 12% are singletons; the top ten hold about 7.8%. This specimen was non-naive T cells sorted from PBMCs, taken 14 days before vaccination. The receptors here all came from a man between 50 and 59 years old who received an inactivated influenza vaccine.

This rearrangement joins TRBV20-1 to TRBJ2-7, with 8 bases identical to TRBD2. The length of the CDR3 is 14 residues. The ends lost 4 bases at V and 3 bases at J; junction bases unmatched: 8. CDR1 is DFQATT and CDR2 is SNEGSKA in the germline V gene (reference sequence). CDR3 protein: CSAKPWAGGYEQYF. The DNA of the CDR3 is TGCAGTGCTAAGCCATGGGCGGGGGGCTACGAGCAGTACTTC.

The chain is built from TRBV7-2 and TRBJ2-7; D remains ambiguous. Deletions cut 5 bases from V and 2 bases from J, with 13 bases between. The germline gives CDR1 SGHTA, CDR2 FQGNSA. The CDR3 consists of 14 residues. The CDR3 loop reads CASSPRWGTYEQYF. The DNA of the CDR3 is TGTGCCAGCAGCCCCAGGTGGGGTACCTACGAGCAGTACTTC.

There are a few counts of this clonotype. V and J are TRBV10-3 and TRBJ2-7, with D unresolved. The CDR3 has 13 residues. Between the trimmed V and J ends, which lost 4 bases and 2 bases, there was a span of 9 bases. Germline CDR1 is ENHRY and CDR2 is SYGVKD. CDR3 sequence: CAISGFQTYEQYF. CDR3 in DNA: TGTGCCATCAGTGGGTTCCAAACCTACGAGCAGTACTTC.